A single sample is the source of the 23 T cell receptor beta chains below, sequenced in a study of cytomegalovirus exposure and HLA in healthy donors. 13 Jbeta primers and 60 Vbeta primers were used for the PCR. Profiling relied on immunoSEQ multiplex PCR, and the TCRdb table lists in-frame clones only, not all of them. The profile shows some 110,000 clones, around four fifths of them singletons. The sample taken for sequencing was PBMCs. These receptors all stem from a woman in her thirties or forties in good health and CMV-seropositive.

This clone showed up just once. The genes are TRBV28 and TRBJ2-5; D gene ambiguous. The germline V gene encodes CDR1 MDHEN and CDR2 SYDVKM. Between the trimmed V and J ends, which lost 8 bases and 1 base, there was a span of 11 bases. The CDR3 spans 13 residues. The CDR3 sequence: CASCGTAQETQYF. DNA of the CDR3: TGTGCCAGCTGTGGTACAGCCCAAGAGACCCAGTACTTC.

The V and J genes are TRBV6-6 and TRBJ2-7; D remains unclear. The V gene's germline CDR1 is MNHNY and CDR2 SVGAGI (reference sequence). The CDR3 loop spans 14 amino acids. V was trimmed by 3 bases and J by 3 bases, leaving 12 bases between them. The CDR3 here is CASSYWANIYEQYF. CDR3 sequence (DNA): TGTGCCAGCAGTTATTGGGCTAATATCTACGAGCAGTACTTC.

V is TRBV6-4 and J is TRBJ1-5, with TRBD1 as a possible D gene (5 bases). Germline V lookup: CDR1 MRHNA, CDR2 SNTAGT. V lost 5 bases, J lost 3 bases, and 8 bases lay in between. This CDR3 spans 13 amino acids. In DNA form, the CDR3 reads TGTGCCAGCAGTTCGGACAACAATCAGCCCCAGCATTTT. It is translated as CASSSDNNQPQHF.

V is TRBV9 and J is TRBJ1-3; D uncertain. Germline V gene lookup returns CDR1 SGDLS and CDR2 YYNGEE. The CDR3 spans 14 residues. Deletions cut 0 bases from V and 2 bases from J, with 6 bases between. This CDR3 reads CASSVELAGNTIYF. The CDR3, as DNA: TGTGCCAGCAGCGTAGAGCTTGCTGGAAACACCATATATTTT.

The CDR3: CASSPRGRGEKLFF. The CDR3 region has the DNA TGTGCCAGCTCACCGCGAGGACGGGGTGAAAAACTGTTTTTT. V gene TRBV18 combines with J gene TRBJ1-4; D is uncertain. The CDR3 is 14 residues long. CDR1 and CDR2 from the germline V gene are KGHSH and LQKENI. Trimming pared 3 bases from V and 7 bases from J, leaving 12 bases between.

The chain employs TRBV5-5 and TRBJ1-5; the D is unclear. The CDR3 extends over 15 amino acids. V lost 3 bases and J lost 1, with 11 bases in between. Looked up from germline, CDR1 is SGHKS and CDR2 is YYEKEE (reference sequence). This CDR3 is CASSWTVESNQPQHF. The CDR3 region has the DNA TGTGCCAGCAGCTGGACTGTGGAGAGCAATCAGCCCCAGCATTTT.

This clone was detected a few times. Written as DNA, the CDR3 is TGCGCCAGCAGCCAAGATACCAGGGCGGGAGGTTGGGAGACCCAGTACTTC. Residues: CASSQDTRAGGWETQYF. The chain employs TRBV4-1 and TRBJ2-5; the match to TRBD2 covers 8 bases. With V trimmed by 0 bases and J by 5 bases, 11 bases remained unmatched. The CDR3 extends over 17 amino acids. The germline V gene has CDR1 MGHRA and CDR2 YSYEKL.

The rearrangement joins TRBV10-3 to TRBJ1-2; D gene uncertain. This CDR3 is built from 15 residues. Per germline, CDR1 ENHRY and CDR2 SYGVKD. The V gene lost 4 bases and the J gene lost 4 bases, with 16 bases spanning the gap. The CDR3 is CAISASEGPSYGYTF. The CDR3 nucleotides are TGTGCCATCAGTGCCTCGGAGGGCCCCTCCTATGGCTACACCTTC.

The chain couples TRBV11-2 to TRBJ2-7, with 9 bases matching TRBD2. The germline V gene encodes CDR1 SGHAT and CDR2 FQNNGV. The CDR3 length is 14 residues. The junction had 7 bases not matched to a gene; V was cut back by 3 bases and J by 7 bases. CDR3 sequence reads: CASSFRGGVGEQYF. DNA of the CDR3: TGTGCCAGCAGCTTTCGCGGGGGGGTGGGGGAGCAGTACTTC.

This chain connects TRBV27 to TRBJ1-2; no clear D gene. Germline CDR1 MNHEY, CDR2 SMNVEV (reference sequence). The V gene lost 3 bases and the J gene lost 1 base, with 6 bases spanning the gap. The CDR3 spans 13 residues. The CDR3 protein is CASSFNSNYGYTF. CDR3 DNA: TGTGCCAGCAGTTTCAACAGTAACTATGGCTACACCTTC.

This clone was found once. The rearrangement links TRBV6-5 to TRBJ1-1; the D gene is possibly TRBD1 (5 bases). Germline lookup yields CDR1 MNHEY and CDR2 SVGAGI. V was shortened by 2 bases and J by 3 bases, with 10 bases between the two germline ends. The CDR3 sequence is 14 residues long. CDR3 in DNA: TGTGCCAGCAGTTACGACTCCAGGGACACTGAAGCTTTCTTT. Residues: CASSYDSRDTEAFF.

The V call is TRBV7-2, the J call TRBJ1-1; D not resolved. V dropped 2 bases and J dropped 5 bases, with 9 bases sitting between them. Germline V gives CDR1 SGHTA, CDR2 FQGNSA. CDR3 length: 13 amino acids. CDR3 amino acids: CASSLSRGTEAFF. The CDR3 DNA follows: TGTGCCAGCAGCTTAAGCCGGGGAACTGAAGCTTTCTTT.

V usage is TRBV5-1 and J usage is TRBJ2-1; 12 positions match TRBD2. V shed 4 bases, J shed 9 bases, and the junction held 8 bases outside the gene matches. Germline loops: CDR1 SGHRS, CDR2 YFSETQ. The CDR3 covers 15 residues. CDR3 coding DNA: TGCGCCAGCAGCCCCTCTAGCGGGAGGGAACTTGAGCAGTTCTTC. It encodes CASSPSSGRELEQFF.

This clone has only a few counts. The chain employs TRBV19 and TRBJ1-2; no firm D call. Germline CDR1 is LNHDA and CDR2 is SQIVND (reference sequence). The V end was cut by 10 bases, the J end by 4 bases, with 22 bases between. This CDR3 contains 15 residues. The CDR3: CATVTHFEGFYGYTF. For the CDR3, the DNA is TGTGCCACAGTGACACATTTCGAGGGTTTCTATGGCTACACCTTC.

The CDR3 loop is CASTEGTYSNQPQHF. DNA of the CDR3: TGCGCCAGCACCGAAGGGACTTATAGCAATCAGCCCCAGCATTTT. The chain is built from TRBV5-1 and TRBJ1-5, with a possible D match to TRBD1 (5 bases). V was pared by 6 bases and J by 0 bases, with 13 bases between. CDR3 size: 15 residues. Germline-derived CDR1 and CDR2 are SGHRS and YFSETQ. Full variable domain (missing parts from reference TRBV5-1 and TRBJ1-5): KAGVTQTPRYLIKTRGQQVTLSCSPISGHRSVSWYQQTPGQGLQFLFEYFSETQRNKGNFPGRFSGRQFSNSRSEMNVSTLELGDSALYLCASTEGTYSNQPQHFGDGTRLSIL.

The chain uses TRBV11-2 and TRBJ2-7; possibly TRBD1 for D (5 bases). CDR1 SGHAT and CDR2 FQNNGV come from the germline V gene. The CDR3 is 14 amino acids. Trimming took off 5 bases at V and 1 base at J, with 12 bases between the two ends. The CDR3 is CASSTSRESYEQYF. The CDR3, as DNA: TGTGCCAGCAGCACGTCCAGGGAATCCTACGAGCAGTACTTC.

This chain uses TRBV4-3 with TRBJ2-3; D perhaps matches TRBD2 (5 bases). V gave up 1 base and J gave up 1 base, with 12 bases separating them. CDR3 size: 16 residues. Per germline, CDR1 LGHNA and CDR2 YSLEER. As DNA, the CDR3 is TGCGCCAGCAGCCAAGGACCGGGGAGTGGCACAGATACGCAGTATTTT. It encodes CASSQGPGSGTDTQYF.

The chain joins TRBV2 to TRBJ1-5, with 8 bases identical to TRBD1. Germline values: CDR1 SNHLY, CDR2 FYNNEI. CDR3 length: 15 amino acids. V dropped 6 bases and J dropped 7; count of bases not matched to a gene: 11. The CDR3 protein is CASSLPDRARQPQHF. The CDR3 DNA sequence: TGTGCCAGCAGCCTCCCGGACAGGGCGAGGCAGCCCCAGCATTTT.

The rearrangement joins TRBV7-2 to TRBJ1-4; a weak D match, TRBD1 (5 bases). Deletions cut 1 base from V and 5 bases from J, with 11 bases between. Germline-derived CDR1 and CDR2 are SGHTA and FQGNSA. This CDR3 is 15 amino acids long. The CDR3 protein is CASSLVAGLNEKLFF. Here the CDR3 DNA reads TGTGCCAGCAGCTTAGTGGCAGGGCTCAATGAAAAACTGTTTTTT.

The chain is built from TRBV29-1 and TRBJ2-3, with TRBD2 matching 9 bases. Germline V gives CDR1 SQVTM, CDR2 ANQGSEA. This CDR3 is built from 12 residues. V lost 7 bases to trimming and J lost 8 bases; unmatched junction nucleotides: 7. CDR3 sequence: CSAALTSGTQYF. CDR3 DNA sequence: TGCAGCGCCGCACTGACTAGCGGTACGCAGTATTTT.

This chain joins TRBV7-8 and TRBJ1-5; no reliable D call. Germline CDR1 and CDR2: SGHVS and FQNEAQ. This CDR3 contains 15 residues. V lost 1 base, J lost 5 bases, and 12 bases lay in between. DNA of the CDR3: TGTGCCAGCAGCTTAGGACGAAGCGGGGATCAGCCCCAGCATTTT. This gives the protein CASSLGRSGDQPQHF.

The chain combines TRBV6-5 with TRBJ2-3, with 7 bases matching TRBD2. Trimming took 9 bases from V and 1 from J; bases not matched to a gene: 1. This CDR3 spans 12 amino acids. CDR1 is MNHEY, CDR2 SVGAGI, per germline. The CDR3 DNA reads as TGTGCCAGTACTAGCGGCACAGATACGCAGTATTTT. This gives the protein CASTSGTDTQYF.

The chain combines TRBV27 with TRBJ2-7, with a possible D match to TRBD2 (5 bases). V was pared by 3 bases and J by 2 bases, with 17 bases between. The CDR3 length is 16 residues. In germline, CDR1 is MNHEY, CDR2 SMNVEV (reference sequence). In DNA, the CDR3 is TGTGCCAGCAGTTTCGATGCGCGCCGGGGAGCCTACGAGCAGTACTTC. Its protein is CASSFDARRGAYEQYF.